This T cell receptor (beta chain) was retrieved from a study of T cell responses to AZD1222 COVID-19 vaccine. Between the trimmed V and J ends, which lost 5 bases and 0 bases, there was a span of 8 bases. The CDR3 spans 15 residues. The germline V gene has CDR1 MNHEY and CDR2 SVGEGT. Findings of the study overall: None of the repertoires were sampled until the peak T cell response had passed. Clonal diversity was possibly underestimated, and white British individuals and females predominated among donors. Spike-specific TCR depth and breadth grew after two AZD1222 doses. AZD1222 recipients seropositive at baseline numbered only five to seven.

Comment on this clone: Its antigen is currently unknown.

Some clones are missing from TCRdb's copy, which holds only in-frame ones; the method was immunoSEQ multiplex PCR. The sample lists more than 100,000 clones, about nine tenths occurring once. Sequenced material: peripheral blood, taken 28 days after the second AZD1222 dose. This clonotype was sampled from an adult who received the AZD1222 COVID-19 vaccine. This chain links TRBV6-2 or TRBV6-3 with TRBJ1-6, with a tentative D call TRBD1 (5 bases). CDR3 nucleotide sequence: TGTGCCAGCAGTCACAGGAGCTCCTATAATTCACCCCTCCACTTT. As protein: CASSHRSSYNSPLHF.